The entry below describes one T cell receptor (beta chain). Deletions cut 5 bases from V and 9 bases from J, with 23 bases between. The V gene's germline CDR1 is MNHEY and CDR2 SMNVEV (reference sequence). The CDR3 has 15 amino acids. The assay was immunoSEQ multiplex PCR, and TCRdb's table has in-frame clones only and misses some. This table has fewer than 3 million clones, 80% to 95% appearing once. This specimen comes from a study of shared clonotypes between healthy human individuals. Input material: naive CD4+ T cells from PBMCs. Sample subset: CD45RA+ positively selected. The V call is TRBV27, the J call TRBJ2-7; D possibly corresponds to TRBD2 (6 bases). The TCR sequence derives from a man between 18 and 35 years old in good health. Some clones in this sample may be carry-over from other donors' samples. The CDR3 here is CASSPGPGRNGWQYF. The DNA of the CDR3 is TGTGCCAGCAGTCCGGGTCCCGGGAGAAATGGGTGGCAGTACTTC.